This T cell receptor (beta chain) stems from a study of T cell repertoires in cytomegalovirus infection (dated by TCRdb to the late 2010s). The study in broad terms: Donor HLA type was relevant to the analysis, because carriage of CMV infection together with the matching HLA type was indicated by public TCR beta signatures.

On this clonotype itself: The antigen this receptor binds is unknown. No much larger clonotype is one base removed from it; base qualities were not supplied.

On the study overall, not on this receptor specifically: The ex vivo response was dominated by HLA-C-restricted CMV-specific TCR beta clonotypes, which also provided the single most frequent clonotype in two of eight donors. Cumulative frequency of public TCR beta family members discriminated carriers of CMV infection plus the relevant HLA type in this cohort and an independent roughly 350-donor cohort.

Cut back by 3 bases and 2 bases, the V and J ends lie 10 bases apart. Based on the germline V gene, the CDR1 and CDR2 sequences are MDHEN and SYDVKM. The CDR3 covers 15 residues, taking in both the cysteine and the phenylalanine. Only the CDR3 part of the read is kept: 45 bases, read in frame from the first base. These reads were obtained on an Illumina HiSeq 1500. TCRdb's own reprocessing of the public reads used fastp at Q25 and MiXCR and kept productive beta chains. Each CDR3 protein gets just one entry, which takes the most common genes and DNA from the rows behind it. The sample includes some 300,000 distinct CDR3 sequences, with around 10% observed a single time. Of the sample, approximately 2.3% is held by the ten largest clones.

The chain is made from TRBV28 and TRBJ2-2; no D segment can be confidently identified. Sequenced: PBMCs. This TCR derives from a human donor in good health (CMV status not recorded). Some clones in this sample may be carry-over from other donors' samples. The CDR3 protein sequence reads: CASSFPGRNTGELFF. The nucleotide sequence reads TGTGCCAGCAGTTTTCCTGGGCGAAACACCGGGGAGCTGTTTTTT.